This T cell receptor (beta chain) was sequenced for a study of OX40 agonist ivuxolimab in advanced cancers. Across the whole study: Patients received ivuxolimab, an agonistic anti-OX40 (CD134) antibody. Therapy given before enrollment (anti-PD-1, anti-PD-L1 or anti-CTLA-4) was allowed, and over 35% had some. Hepatocellular carcinoma, melanoma, renal cell or head and neck cancer affected the dose-escalation patients. Study results and limitations: Certain nonresponders additionally had low normalized T-cell clonal expansion.

About this clone itself: Its antigen is not identified.

TCRdb's copy holds only in-frame clones and misses some; the assay was immunoSEQ multiplex PCR. The top ten hold less than 0.2% of the sample, which has around 100,000 clones, around 91% seen once. This CDR3 region has 15 residues. The V gene lost 7 bases and the J gene lost 8 bases, with 20 bases spanning the gap. CDR1 is ENHRY and CDR2 is SYGVKD in the germline V gene. V is TRBV10-3 and J is TRBJ1-4, with TRBD1 as a possible D gene (6 bases). Sequenced material: CD4+ or CD8+ T cells sorted from blood, taken in a trial of the OX40 agonist ivuxolimab. This sequence was found in an adult with an advanced solid tumor such as melanoma, head and neck, liver or kidney cancer. The CDR3 loop reads CAINTGQTRGEKLFF. The CDR3 DNA follows: TGTGCCATCAATACCGGACAGACGAGAGGGGAAAAACTGTTTTTT.